This T cell receptor beta chain was retrieved from a study of circulating and synovial CD4+ cells in juvenile arthritis. Patients with active juvenile idiopathic arthritis donated these samples. This clone was detected only once. Clones were sequenced by immunoSEQ multiplex PCR, and TCRdb holds only the in-frame ones, with some missing. The table has 25,000 to 35,000 clones, just under 95% seen once. Sequenced sample: CD4+ T cells from blood. The source of this sequence is a human donor with juvenile idiopathic arthritis.

CDR3 nucleotide sequence: TGTGCTAGTGGCCTATACAATGAGCAGTTCTTC. Its translation: CASGLYNEQFF. V is TRBV12-5 and J is TRBJ2-1, with D unclear. The CDR3 is 11 residues long. CDR1 is LGHNT and CDR2 is FRNRAP in the germline V gene. Trimming cost V 6 bases and J 4 bases, with 4 bases left between them.